One sample yielded the 17 T cell receptor beta chains listed below, sequenced in a study of blood T cell repertoires in COVID-19. Clones were sequenced by immunoSEQ multiplex PCR, and TCRdb holds only the in-frame ones, with some missing. The table has approximately 190,000 clones, 84% seen once; the top ten hold 5.1%. Sequencing was done on a sample of peripheral blood. The receptors were sampled from a woman between 70 and 85 years old with active or convalescent COVID-19.

The sample holds many counts of this clone. The J gene is TRBJ2-6, the V gene TRBV25-1, with 10 bases identical to TRBD1. The J segment lost 6 bases and the V segment lost 6 bases, leaving 5 bases of the junction unmatched. The CDR3 is made up of 15 amino acids. The germline V gene has CDR1 MGHDK and CDR2 SYGVNS. The CDR3 is CASRSGQGEANVLTF. In DNA, the CDR3 is TGTGCCAGCAGGTCTGGACAGGGGGAGGCCAACGTCCTGACTTTC.

The count of this clone is one. Other DNA variants within this sample encode the same CDR3. This chain joins TRBV3-1 (or the pseudogene TRBV3-2) and TRBJ2-3; TRBD2 might be the D (5 bases). Germline CDR1 is LGHDT and CDR2 is YNNKEL (reference sequence). The CDR3 sequence is 14 residues long. Trimming removed 1 base from V and 1 base from J, with 6 bases in between. The CDR3 is CASSQVSGTDTQYF. The CDR3 DNA reads as TGTGCCAGCAGCCAAGTTAGCGGCACAGATACGCAGTATTTT.

The V gene is TRBV29-1, the J gene TRBJ2-1; D call uncertain. The CDR3 is made up of 12 amino acids. Germline V CDR1 and CDR2: SQVTM, ANQGSEA. V lost 6 bases and J 0 bases, leaving 6 bases between the germline ends. The CDR3 loop is CSVLSSYNEQFF. The CDR3 DNA sequence: TGCAGCGTACTGAGCTCCTACAATGAGCAGTTCTTC.

J is TRBJ2-6 and V is TRBV7-2, with 9 bases lining up with TRBD1. J was trimmed by 2 bases and V by 9 bases; bases with no gene match: 5. The CDR3 loop spans 15 amino acids. From germline, CDR1 is SGHTA and CDR2 FQGNSA. CDR3: CASGTGLTGANVLTF. The CDR3 DNA reads as TGTGCCAGTGGGACAGGGTTAACTGGGGCCAACGTCCTGACTTTC.

The table lists this clone with a few counts. The DNA of the CDR3 is TGTGCCAGCAGTCCTAGTCATCCCTATGGCTACACCTTC. Translating it yields CASSPSHPYGYTF. The chain carries TRBV6-5 and TRBJ1-2; the D is unclear. The CDR3 extends over 13 amino acids. Germline assignment: CDR1 MNHEY and CDR2 SVGAGI. V dropped 5 bases and J dropped 4 bases, with 11 bases sitting between them.

The table lists this clone with a count of one. V is TRBV5-1 and J is TRBJ1-6; D not resolved. Germline values: CDR1 SGHRS, CDR2 YFSETQ. V lost 2 bases to trimming and J lost 7 bases, with 10 bases between them. The length of the CDR3 is 14 residues. The CDR3: CASSFEGGNSPLHF. The CDR3 DNA is TGCGCCAGCAGCTTTGAGGGCGGCAATTCACCCCTCCACTTT.

The chain combines TRBV7-9 with TRBJ2-1; TRBD2 is a possible D gene (6 bases). Germline-derived CDR1 and CDR2 are SEHNR and FQNEAQ (reference sequence). CDR3 length: 14 amino acids. Trimming removed 6 bases from V and 10 bases from J, with 19 bases in between. The CDR3 nucleotides read TGTGCCAGCAGTGCTAATCGGGACTCCGGCGAGCAGTTCTTC. Translation gives CASSANRDSGEQFF.

The rearrangement joins TRBV5-1 to TRBJ1-2; TRBD1 is a possible D gene (5 bases). This CDR3 contains 17 residues. Between the trimmed V and J ends, which lost 0 bases and 2 bases, there was a span of 17 bases. Germline CDR1 SGHRS, CDR2 YFSETQ. The CDR3 is CASSLAGGGALNYGYTF. In DNA, the CDR3 is TGCGCCAGCAGCTTGGCTGGGGGAGGTGCCCTCAACTATGGCTACACCTTC.

The chain links TRBV20-1 to TRBJ1-5; D remains unclear. CDR1 is DFQATT, CDR2 SNEGSKA, per germline (reference sequence). The CDR3 spans 12 residues. The V and J ends lost 3 bases and 3 bases respectively, with 6 bases between them. In nucleotides, the CDR3 is TGCAGTGCTAGTCAGTTCAATCAGCCCCAGCATTTT. Amino acid sequence: CSASQFNQPQHF.

The chain combines TRBV5-1 with TRBJ2-5; 10 positions match TRBD2. V shed 0 bases, J shed 5 bases, and the junction held 4 bases outside the gene matches. The CDR3 has 15 amino acids. Per the germline V gene, CDR1 is SGHRS and CDR2 is YFSETQ. The CDR3 loop reads CASSLGGLASETQYF. The CDR3 bases are TGCGCCAGCAGCTTGGGGGGACTAGCGTCGGAGACCCAGTACTTC.

This clone was observed once. The chain uses TRBV15 and TRBJ1-4; 7 nucleotides align to TRBD1. This CDR3 spans 14 amino acids. After removal of 1 base from V and 5 bases from J, the junction contained 1 base not matched to a gene. Germline V gives CDR1 LNHNV, CDR2 YYDKDF (reference sequence). The DNA for the CDR3 is TGTGCCACCAGCAGAGGACAGGGAAATGAAAAACTGTTTTTT. Translated, it gives CATSRGQGNEKLFF.

This chain connects TRBV5-5 to TRBJ1-3; D gene uncertain. Trimming removed 4 bases from V and 9 bases from J, with 17 bases in between. CDR3 length: 14 residues. Germline CDR1 reads SGHKS; CDR2 reads YYEKEE (reference sequence). The CDR3 sequence is CASSPLEGIGTIYF. Here the CDR3 DNA reads TGTGCCAGCAGCCCGCTGGAGGGAATTGGCACCATATATTTT.

The rearrangement uses TRBV3-1 (or the pseudogene TRBV3-2) and TRBJ2-7, with D uncertain. V lost 3 bases, J lost 0 bases, and 9 bases lay in between. CDR1 and CDR2 from the germline V gene are LGHDT and YNNKEL (reference sequence). The CDR3 contains 14 residues. For the CDR3, the DNA is TGTGCCAGCAGCCAGAGCTGGAGCTCCTACGAGCAGTACTTC. Protein: CASSQSWSSYEQYF.

This clone is a singleton in its sample. The J gene is TRBJ2-2, the V gene TRBV27; D is possibly TRBD2 (5 bases). The length of the CDR3 is 17 residues. Germline loops: CDR1 MNHEY, CDR2 SMNVEV (reference sequence). The ends were cut back, 0 bases at V and 1 base at J, with 12 bases in the middle. CDR3 DNA: TGTGCCAGCAGTTTATCCGGCTTGAGCGGGAACACCGGGGAGCTGTTTTTT. This gives the protein CASSLSGLSGNTGELFF.

The chain has TRBV5-1 and TRBJ1-1; TRBD1 matches at 8 bases. The J segment lost 7 bases and the V segment lost 2 bases, leaving 4 bases of the junction unmatched. From germline, CDR1 is SGHRS and CDR2 YFSETQ. The CDR3 length is 13 residues. CDR3: CASSLQGGSEAFF. The CDR3 DNA is TGCGCCAGCAGCTTACAGGGGGGGAGTGAAGCTTTCTTT.

This clone was picked up a small number of times. The rearrangement uses TRBV4-1 and TRBJ2-1; TRBD1 aligns across 8 bases. Germline V lookup: CDR1 MGHRA, CDR2 YSYEKL. The CDR3 consists of 22 residues. The J segment lost 4 bases and the V segment lost 5 bases, leaving 28 bases of the junction unmatched. The CDR3 nucleotides are TGCGCCAGCAGCTCCCGGCCCCCAGGATCAGGGGGCGAAGTCGTGGGATACAATGAGCAGTTCTTC. It yields the protein CASSSRPPGSGGEVVGYNEQFF.

The gene calls are TRBV2 and TRBJ1-5, with 10 bases matching TRBD1. CDR1 SNHLY and CDR2 FYNNEI come from the germline V gene. Germline trimming cut 8 bases from V and 4 bases from J; bases unmatched to any gene: 5. The CDR3 has 14 residues. The CDR3 protein is CASSGQGGNQPQHF. The CDR3 nucleotides are TGTGCCAGCTCCGGACAGGGGGGGAATCAGCCCCAGCATTTT.